The 13 T cell receptor beta chains in this list originate from one sample, sequenced in a study of T cell changes during pregnancy in multiple sclerosis. The assay was immunoSEQ multiplex PCR, and TCRdb's table has in-frame clones only and misses some. Of 130,000 or so clones in the sample, over 85% were seen once. The source material was peripheral blood, sampled before pregnancy. Source of these receptors: a female donor with multiple sclerosis, enrolled in a pregnancy study.

This chain links TRBV2 with TRBJ1-5; D is possibly TRBD1 (5 bases). The CDR3 is 14 amino acids. The germline V and J ends were trimmed by 3 bases and 1 base, with 7 bases remaining between them. The germline gives CDR1 SNHLY, CDR2 FYNNEI. The CDR3 loop reads CASSEWGSNQPQHF. CDR3 in DNA: TGTGCCAGCAGTGAGTGGGGCAGCAATCAGCCCCAGCATTTT.

The CDR3 sequence is CASSLKGVRVNTEAFF. For the CDR3, the DNA is TGTGCCAGCAGCTTAAAGGGGGTGAGAGTGAACACTGAAGCTTTCTTT. This chain uses TRBV7-2 with TRBJ1-1; perhaps TRBD1 as D (6 bases). V was trimmed by 2 bases and J by 0 bases, leaving 13 bases between them. Germline V gene data show CDR1 as SGHTA and CDR2 as FQGNSA. The CDR3 spans 16 residues.

The chain combines TRBV30 with TRBJ1-2, with 10 positions matching TRBD1. The junction had 5 bases not matched to a gene; V was cut back by 2 bases and J by 8 bases. The CDR3 is made up of 13 amino acids. Germline CDR1 and CDR2: GTSNPN and SVGIG (reference sequence). In DNA, the CDR3 is TGTGCCTGGAGTTTGACAGGGGGCGAGGGCTACACCTTC. The encoded protein is CAWSLTGGEGYTF. The full variable domain, in which reference TRBV30 and TRBJ1-2 provide the parts outside the CDR3, is SQTIHQWPATLVQPVGSPLSLECTVEGTSNPNLYWYRQAAGRGLQLLFYSVGIGQISSEVPQNLSASRPQDRQFILSSKKLLLSDSGFYLCAWSLTGGEGYTFGSGTRLTVV.

CDR3 protein: CASSLLPENQPQHF. In DNA, the CDR3 is TGTGCCAGCAGTTTATTGCCAGAAAATCAGCCCCAGCATTTT. This rearrangement joins TRBV28 to TRBJ1-5; no definite D call. V was pared by 1 base and J by 4 bases, with 8 bases between. The CDR3 totals 14 residues. The V gene's germline CDR1 is MDHEN and CDR2 SYDVKM.

This sequence joins TRBV5-4 and TRBJ2-6; possibly TRBD1 for D (6 bases). The CDR3 totals 15 residues. Trimming took 3 bases from V and 1 from J, leaving 8 bases between them. Germline CDR1 SGHNT, CDR2 YYREEE (reference sequence). CDR3 in DNA: TGTGCCAGCAGCTCCGGACAGTCTGGGGCCAACGTCCTGACTTTC. It translates to CASSSGQSGANVLTF. Variable domain in full (rest from reference TRBV5-4 and TRBJ2-6): ETGVTQSPTHLIKTRGQQVTLRCSSQSGHNTVSWYQQALGQGPQFIFQYYREEENGRGNFPPRFSGLQFPNYSSELNVNALELDDSALYLCASSSGQSGANVLTFGAGSRLTVL.

The genes are TRBV19 and TRBJ1-3, with 7 bases aligning to TRBD1. From germline, CDR1 is LNHDA and CDR2 SQIVND (reference sequence). Losses at the gene ends were 6 bases for V and 4 bases for J; bases not matched to a gene: 9. The CDR3 has 15 residues. The CDR3 DNA reads as TGTGCCAGTAGGACCCACAGGGGAGAAGGAAACACCATATATTTT. Translating it yields CASRTHRGEGNTIYF.

The genes are TRBV4-1 and TRBJ2-2, with D maybe TRBD2 (5 bases). Germline V gene data show CDR1 as MGHRA and CDR2 as YSYEKL. CDR3 length: 16 amino acids. Between the trimmed V and J ends, which lost 4 bases and 1 base, there was a span of 13 bases. The CDR3 spells CASSPQTGMNTGELFF. CDR3 sequence (DNA): TGCGCCAGCAGCCCCCAGACGGGGATGAACACCGGGGAGCTGTTTTTT.

J is TRBJ1-1 and V is TRBV25-1; D ambiguous. V was shortened by 3 bases and J by 4 bases, with 6 bases between the two germline ends. Germline V lookup: CDR1 MGHDK, CDR2 SYGVNS. The CDR3 totals 12 residues. CDR3 sequence (DNA): TGTGCCAGCAGTGACCCACTCACTGAAGCTTTCTTT. It encodes CASSDPLTEAFF. Combining the CDR3 with reference TRBV25-1 and TRBJ1-1 gives the whole variable domain EADIYQTPRYLVIGTGKKITLECSQTMGHDKMYWYQQDPGMELHLIHYSYGVNSTEKGDLSSESTVSRIRTEHFPLTLESARPSHTSQYLCASSDPLTEAFFGQGTRLTVV.

The CDR3 DNA follows: TGTGCCAGCAGCTTATGGCCTCGCACAGATACGCAGTATTTT. Translated, it gives CASSLWPRTDTQYF. V is TRBV7-3 and J is TRBJ2-3, with D uncertain. The CDR3 has 14 amino acids. V shed 2 bases and J shed 1 base, with 7 bases lying between them. Germline assignment: CDR1 SGHTA and CDR2 FQGTGA. Combining the CDR3 with reference TRBV7-3 and TRBJ2-3 gives the whole variable domain GAGVSQTPSNKVTEKGKYVELRCDPISGHTALYWYRQSLGQGPEFLIYFQGTGAADDSGLPNDRFFAVRPEGSVSTLKIQRTERGDSAVYLCASSLWPRTDTQYFGPGTRLTVL.

The chain employs TRBV28 and TRBJ2-7; 11 bases are shared with TRBD2. Germline values: CDR1 MDHEN, CDR2 SYDVKM. The CDR3 runs 16 residues. J gave up 7 bases and V 3 bases, and 11 bases lay outside the gene matches. The CDR3 spells CASSFPQGTSGVEQYF. CDR3 coding DNA: TGTGCCAGCAGTTTTCCCCAAGGGACTAGCGGAGTGGAGCAGTACTTC.

This clone was observed a handful of times. The V call is TRBV2, the J call TRBJ2-7, with D unclear. V was pared by 6 bases and J by 4 bases, with 7 bases between. CDR3 size: 11 residues. Germline lookup yields CDR1 SNHLY and CDR2 FYNNEI. CDR3 amino acids: CASRDEYEQYF. The CDR3 region has the DNA TGTGCCAGCAGAGATGAGTACGAGCAGTACTTC.

The chain links TRBV7-6 to TRBJ2-7, with TRBD2 matching over 11 bases. Germline CDR1 SGHVS, CDR2 FNYEAQ. The trim removed 1 base at V and 5 bases at J, leaving 10 bases unmatched. The CDR3 is made up of 17 amino acids. CDR3 protein: CASSLDARLAGGNEQYF. DNA of the CDR3: TGTGCCAGCAGCTTAGACGCGCGGCTAGCGGGAGGAAACGAGCAGTACTTC. The whole variable domain, filled in from reference TRBV7-6 and TRBJ2-7, reads GAGVSQSPRYKVTKRGQDVALRCDPISGHVSLYWYRQALGQGPEFLTYFNYEAQQDKSGLPNDRFSAERPEGSISTLTIQRTEQRDSAMYRCASSLDARLAGGNEQYFGPGTRLTVT.

The chain employs TRBV5-5 and TRBJ1-5; the match to TRBD1 covers 8 bases. Looked up from germline, CDR1 is SGHKS and CDR2 is YYEKEE (reference sequence). V was pared by 4 bases and J by 9 bases, with 12 bases of the junction left unmatched. The CDR3 loop spans 15 amino acids. CDR3 nucleotide sequence: TGTGCCAGCAGCCAGGGACAGGCAATAGGGGGGCCCCAGCATTTT. The encoded protein is CASSQGQAIGGPQHF. Filled out from reference TRBV5-5 and TRBJ1-5, the complete variable domain reads DAGVTQSPTHLIKTRGQQVTLRCSPISGHKSVSWYQQVLGQGPQFIFQYYEKEERGRGNFPDRFSARQFPNYSSELNVNALLLGDSALYLCASSQGQAIGGPQHFGDGTRLSIL.